These T cell receptor beta chains were read from a single sample in a study of shared clonotypes between healthy human individuals. Using immunoSEQ multiplex PCR, the repertoire was profiled, and TCRdb retains in-frame clones only, with some absent. The data show around 200,000 clones, with approximately 61% seen just once and about 10% held by the top ten. The sequenced sample was memory CD4+ T cells sorted from blood. These receptors all stem from a man aged 25 to 45 in good health. CDR3s include the opening cysteine and the closing phenylalanine or tryptophan. The order of the fields is V gene, clone size, J gene, D gene, CDR3 protein, CDR3 DNA. The D gene is left open where the match is weak. Clone size is given for some rows only: seen once, a few or many times, or a class if the clone is expanded.

TRBV28	.	TRBJ2-7	.	CASSFNTRYEQYF	TGTGCCAGCAGCTTTAACACTCGCTACGAGCAGTACTTC
TRBV7-2	.	TRBJ2-7	TRBD1	CASSVGGQSSYEQYF	TGTGCCAGCAGCGTAGGGGGACAGAGCTCCTACGAGCAGTACTTC
TRBV6-1	.	TRBJ2-2	.	CASSELAGVAGELFF	TGTGCCAGCAGTGAACTAGCAGGGGTCGCCGGGGAGCTGTTTTTT
TRBV18	.	TRBJ2-6	.	CASSPGPNSGANVLTF	TGTGCCAGCTCACCCGGACCAAACTCTGGGGCCAACGTCCTGACTTTC
TRBV2	.	TRBJ1-5	.	CASNPEGQPQHF	TGTGCCAGCAACCCGGAGGGACAGCCCCAGCATTTT
TRBV5-4	many	TRBJ2-5	.	CASSNDGRTQYF	TGTGCCAGCAGCAACGATGGGCGGACCCAGTACTTC
TRBV7-7	once	TRBJ2-5	TRBD2	CASSPGGRAETQYF	TGTGCTAGCAGCCCGGGCGGGAGGGCCGAGACCCAGTACTTC
TRBV7-2	.	TRBJ2-3	TRBD1	CASSLTGGPDTQYF	TGTGCCAGCAGCTTAACAGGGGGCCCGGATACGCAGTATTTT
TRBV5-1	.	TRBJ2-1	.	CASSLAPGHVNEQFF	TGCGCCAGCAGCTTGGCCCCGGGACATGTCAATGAGCAGTTCTTC
TRBV5-6	.	TRBJ2-4	.	CASSGRVDLAKNIQYF	TGTGCCAGCAGCGGCAGGGTTGACTTAGCCAAAAACATTCAGTACTTC
TRBV5-1	.	TRBJ2-3	TRBD1	CASSPTGGPTDTQYF	TGCGCCAGCAGCCCGACAGGGGGTCCCACAGATACGCAGTATTTT
TRBV5-1	.	TRBJ2-7	TRBD2	CASSFGLAGYEQYF	TGCGCCAGCAGCTTTGGGCTAGCGGGTTACGAGCAGTACTTC
TRBV27	few	TRBJ2-1	.	CASSPLTGAYNEQFF	TGTGCCAGCAGTCCTTTAACCGGGGCCTACAATGAGCAGTTCTTC
TRBV5-1	.	TRBJ2-5	TRBD1	CASSHDREPETQYF	TGCGCCAGCAGCCACGACAGGGAGCCAGAGACCCAGTACTTC
TRBV29-1	.	TRBJ2-7	TRBD1	CSVVFPGQGVFYEQYF	TGCAGCGTTGTATTTCCGGGACAGGGGGTTTTCTACGAGCAGTACTTC
TRBV5-4	.	TRBJ2-7	.	CASSGGNSYEQYF	TGTGCCAGCAGCGGCGGGAACTCCTACGAGCAGTACTTC
TRBV7-7	.	TRBJ2-1	TRBD2	CASSPGLAGVNEQFF	TGTGCTAGCAGTCCTGGTCTAGCGGGGGTGAATGAGCAGTTCTTC
TRBV4-3	.	TRBJ1-2	.	CASSQGNYGYTF	TGCGCCAGCAGCCAAGGGAACTATGGCTACACCTTC
TRBV4-3	once	TRBJ1-2	.	CASSQEARDNYGSYGYTF	TGCGCCAGCAGCCAAGAAGCGCGGGACAACTACGGCTCCTATGGCTACACCTTC
TRBV10-2	few	TRBJ2-1	.	CASSALARYEQFF	TGCGCCAGCAGTGCCCTAGCGAGATATGAGCAGTTCTTC
TRBV7-2	few	TRBJ2-5	TRBD2	CASSLGRLAGTQYF	TGTGCCAGCAGCTTAGGAAGACTAGCAGGGACCCAGTACTTC
TRBV7-6	.	TRBJ1-1	.	CASSLGGWGPNTEAFF	TGTGCCAGCAGCTTAGGTGGGTGGGGGCCGAACACTGAAGCTTTCTTT
TRBV14	.	TRBJ2-3	.	CASSQDGDNTDTQYF	TGTGCCAGCAGCCAAGACGGTGACAACACAGATACGCAGTATTTT
TRBV5-1	.	TRBJ2-1	TRBD2	CASSLDPGLQYNEQFF	TGCGCCAGCAGCTTGGATCCGGGACTACAGTACAATGAGCAGTTCTTC
TRBV28	.	TRBJ1-2	TRBD1	CASSRRRGKKANYGYTF	TGTGCCAGCAGCCGTCGCAGGGGGAAGAAGGCTAACTATGGCTACACCTTC
TRBV19	.	TRBJ1-2	.	CASSMGRPYGYTF	TGTGCCAGTAGTATGGGCAGGCCTTATGGCTACACCTTC
TRBV2	.	TRBJ2-3	TRBD1	CASSAQGQGIMGTQYF	TGTGCCAGCAGCGCTCAAGGACAGGGAATAATGGGTACGCAGTATTTT
TRBV5-4	.	TRBJ2-7	.	CASMDISSYEQYF	TGTGCCAGCATGGACATCAGCTCCTACGAGCAGTACTTC
TRBV9	.	TRBJ2-1	.	CASSLGLGGPYNEQFF	TGTGCCAGCAGCCTCGGACTGGGGGGGCCCTACAATGAGCAGTTCTTC
TRBV2	.	TRBJ1-1	.	CARGRGFTEAFF	TGTGCCAGGGGTAGGGGGTTCACTGAAGCTTTCTTT
TRBV7-9	many	TRBJ2-1	.	CASSPPLRQTTYNEQFF	TGTGCCAGCAGCCCCCCCCTTAGGCAGACTACCTACAATGAGCAGTTCTTC
TRBV29-1	.	TRBJ2-3	TRBD2	CSVVPAGGTDTQYF	TGCAGCGTTGTTCCGGCGGGAGGAACAGATACGCAGTATTTT
TRBV2	.	TRBJ1-1	.	CASSDERNTEAFF	TGTGCCAGCAGTGATGAGAGGAACACTGAAGCTTTCTTT
TRBV30	.	TRBJ1-2	.	CAWNLRSYLNYGYTF	TGTGCCTGGAATTTACGGTCCTACCTTAACTATGGCTACACCTTC
TRBV7-3	.	TRBJ2-1	TRBD1	CASSLGTGPYNEQFF	TGTGCCAGCAGCTTAGGGACAGGACCTTACAATGAGCAGTTCTTC
TRBV11-2	few	TRBJ2-3	.	CASSLPLLSETYTDTQYF	TGTGCCAGCAGCTTGCCACTACTTAGCGAGACTTACACAGATACGCAGTATTTT
TRBV25-1	.	TRBJ2-1	.	CASSDPHRDSINEQFF	TGTGCCAGCAGTGATCCTCACCGGGACTCCATCAATGAGCAGTTCTTC
TRBV19	.	TRBJ2-1	.	CASNPRGLSEQFF	TGTGCCTCTAACCCCCGGGGGCTCAGTGAGCAGTTCTTC
TRBV14	.	TRBJ1-1	TRBD1	CASSQDPGGRTEAFF	TGTGCCAGCAGCCAAGATCCAGGGGGGAGAACTGAAGCTTTCTTT
TRBV5-1	.	TRBJ2-3	.	CASSPGGSLGADTQYF	TGCGCCAGCAGCCCAGGCGGCAGCTTGGGTGCAGATACGCAGTATTTT
TRBV2	few	TRBJ2-7	.	CASRMGLSDEQYF	TGTGCCAGCAGGATGGGACTCTCTGACGAGCAGTACTTC
TRBV18	once	TRBJ1-1	.	CASSPGQGTEAFF	TGTGCCAGCTCACCAGGGCAAGGCACTGAAGCTTTCTTT
TRBV18	once	TRBJ2-7	.	CASSPRQGLYEQYF	TGTGCCAGCTCACCGAGGCAGGGGCTATACGAGCAGTACTTC
TRBV5-1	.	TRBJ2-1	.	CASSSRTGSNYNEQFF	TGCGCCAGCAGCTCCCGTACAGGGAGTAACTACAATGAGCAGTTCTTC
TRBV7-8	many	TRBJ2-7	TRBD2	CASSVGTSGSLEQYF	TGTGCCAGCAGCGTCGGGACTAGCGGGAGCCTCGAGCAGTACTTC
TRBV4-3	.	TRBJ2-1	.	CASSPNRGISYNEQFF	TGCGCCAGCAGCCCCAATAGGGGGATTTCCTACAATGAGCAGTTCTTC
TRBV6-5	.	TRBJ1-1	.	CASRPQSVNTEAFF	TGTGCCAGCAGGCCCCAGTCCGTGAACACTGAAGCTTTCTTT
TRBV11-2	.	TRBJ2-7	TRBD2	CASSRTSGPAYEQYF	TGTGCCAGCAGCCGGACTAGCGGGCCCGCCTACGAGCAGTACTTC
TRBV20-1	.	TRBJ2-1	TRBD1	CSARDRVFQFF	TGCAGTGCTAGGGACAGGGTATTTCAGTTCTTC
TRBV2	.	TRBJ1-5	.	CASSEERGGNQPQHF	TGTGCCAGCAGTGAAGAGAGGGGGGGCAATCAGCCCCAGCATTTT
TRBV10-3	few	TRBJ2-1	.	CAISGRGKGDRSYNEQFF	TGTGCCATCAGCGGGAGAGGCAAGGGGGATAGGTCCTACAATGAGCAGTTCTTC
TRBV4-1	.	TRBJ1-5	.	CASSQDPGSVGREPQHF	TGCGCCAGCAGCCAAGATCCGGGAAGTGTCGGGAGGGAGCCCCAGCATTTT
TRBV14	.	TRBJ2-7	.	CASSQKVEQYF	TGTGCCAGCAGCCAAAAGGTCGAGCAGTACTTC
TRBV6-1	.	TRBJ2-5	.	CASSLRTRQETQYF	TGTGCCAGTTCCCTCCGGACCAGACAAGAGACCCAGTACTTC